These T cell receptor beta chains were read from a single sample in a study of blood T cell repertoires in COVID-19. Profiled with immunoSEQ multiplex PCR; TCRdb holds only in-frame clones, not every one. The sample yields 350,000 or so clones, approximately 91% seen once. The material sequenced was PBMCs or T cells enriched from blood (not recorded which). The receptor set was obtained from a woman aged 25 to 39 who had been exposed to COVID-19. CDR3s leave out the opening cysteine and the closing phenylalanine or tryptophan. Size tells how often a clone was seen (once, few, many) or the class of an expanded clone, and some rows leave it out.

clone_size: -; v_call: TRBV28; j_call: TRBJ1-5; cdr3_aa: ASSFVAGTGINQPQH
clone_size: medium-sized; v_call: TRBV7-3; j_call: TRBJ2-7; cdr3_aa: ASSLKVRDEQY
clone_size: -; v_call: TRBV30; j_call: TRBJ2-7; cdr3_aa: AWSPGLSHEQY
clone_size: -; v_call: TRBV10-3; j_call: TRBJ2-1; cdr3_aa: AISDQAGVARGQF
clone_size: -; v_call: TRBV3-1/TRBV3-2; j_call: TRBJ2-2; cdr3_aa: ASSRHRAGATGELF
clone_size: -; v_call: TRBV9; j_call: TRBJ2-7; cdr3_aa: ASSVGSSPEQY
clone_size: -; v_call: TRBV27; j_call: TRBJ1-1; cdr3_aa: ASSPRTGAGVNTEAF
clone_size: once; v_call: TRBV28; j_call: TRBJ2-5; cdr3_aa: ASRAKWGLAGGETQY
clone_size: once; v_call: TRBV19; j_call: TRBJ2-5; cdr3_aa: ASSIPLTSGRTETQY
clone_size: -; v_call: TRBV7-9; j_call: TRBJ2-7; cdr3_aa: ASSIRSTAVHEQY
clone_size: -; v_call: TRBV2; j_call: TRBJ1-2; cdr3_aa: ASSEKTGPGYGYT
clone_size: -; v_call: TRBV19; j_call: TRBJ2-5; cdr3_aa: ASSSGRGGETQY
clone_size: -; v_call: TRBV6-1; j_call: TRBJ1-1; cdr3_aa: ASSEGWAPDTEAF
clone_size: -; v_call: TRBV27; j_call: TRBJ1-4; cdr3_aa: ASSFPQKGLWEKLF
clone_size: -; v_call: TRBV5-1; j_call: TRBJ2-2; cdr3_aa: ASSPDRPNTGELF
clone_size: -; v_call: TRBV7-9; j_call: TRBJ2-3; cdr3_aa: ASSILAAADTQY
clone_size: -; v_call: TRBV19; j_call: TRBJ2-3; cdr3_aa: ASSTYTIEAQY
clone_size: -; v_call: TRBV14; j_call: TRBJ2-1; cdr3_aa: ASIMGQEDLGEQF
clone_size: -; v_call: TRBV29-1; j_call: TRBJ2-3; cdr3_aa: SVGGLNTDTQY
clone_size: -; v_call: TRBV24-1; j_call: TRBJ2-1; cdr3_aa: ATSDPRQGKDEQF
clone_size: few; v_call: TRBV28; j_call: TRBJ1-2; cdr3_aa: ASSQSRWGQANYGYT
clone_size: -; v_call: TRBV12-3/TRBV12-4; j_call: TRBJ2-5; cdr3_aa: ASSPWGGTQY
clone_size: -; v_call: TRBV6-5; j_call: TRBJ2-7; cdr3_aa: ASSPYGSEQY
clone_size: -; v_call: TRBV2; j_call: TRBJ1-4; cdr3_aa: ASSGHGTDRAVGEKLF
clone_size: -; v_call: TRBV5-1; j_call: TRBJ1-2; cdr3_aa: ASSSTPPNYGYT
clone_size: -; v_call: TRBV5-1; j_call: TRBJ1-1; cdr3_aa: ASSLVGRGSTEAF
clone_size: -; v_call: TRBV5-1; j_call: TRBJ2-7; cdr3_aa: ASSFTGWTYEQY
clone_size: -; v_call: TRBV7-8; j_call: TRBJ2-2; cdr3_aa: ASSPRRQGANTGELF
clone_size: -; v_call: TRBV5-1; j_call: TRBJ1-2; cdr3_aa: ASSPDDRDTGAYGYT
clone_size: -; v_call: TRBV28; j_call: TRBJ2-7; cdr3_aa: ASRPQGSYEQY
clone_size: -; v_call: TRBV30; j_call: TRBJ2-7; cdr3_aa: ASQTSGNYEQY
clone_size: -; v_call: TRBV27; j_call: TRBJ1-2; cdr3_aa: ASSLTRGGGGYT
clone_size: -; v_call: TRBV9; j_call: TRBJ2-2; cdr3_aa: ASSGGSGRNTGELF
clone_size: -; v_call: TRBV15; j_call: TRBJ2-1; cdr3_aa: ATSRSTLNEQF
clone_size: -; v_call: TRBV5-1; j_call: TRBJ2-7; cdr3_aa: ASSLDPPGLGSTYEQY